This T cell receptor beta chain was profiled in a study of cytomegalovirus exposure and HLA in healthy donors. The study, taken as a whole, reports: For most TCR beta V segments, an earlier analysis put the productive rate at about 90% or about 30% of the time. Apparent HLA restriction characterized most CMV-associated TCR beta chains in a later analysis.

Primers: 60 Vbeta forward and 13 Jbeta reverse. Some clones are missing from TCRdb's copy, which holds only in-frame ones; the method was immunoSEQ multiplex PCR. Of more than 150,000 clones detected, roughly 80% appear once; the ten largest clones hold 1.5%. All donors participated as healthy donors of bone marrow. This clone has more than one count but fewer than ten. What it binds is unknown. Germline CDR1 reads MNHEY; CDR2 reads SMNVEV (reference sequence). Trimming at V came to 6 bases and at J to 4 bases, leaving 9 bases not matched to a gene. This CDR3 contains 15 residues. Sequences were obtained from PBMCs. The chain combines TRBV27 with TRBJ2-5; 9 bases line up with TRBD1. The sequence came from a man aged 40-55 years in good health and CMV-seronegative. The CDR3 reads CASRRRDRAVETQYF. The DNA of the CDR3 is TGTGCCAGCAGGAGACGGGACAGGGCAGTAGAGACCCAGTACTTC.